The 29 T cell receptor beta chains below all came from one sample that was sequenced in a study of CD8 T cells in ankylosing spondylitis. TCRdb passed the 5' RACE reads through MiXCR, listing each CDR3 protein once. Counted here are around 300,000 distinct CDR3 sequences, about 9.9% occurring once; the ten biggest clones make up roughly 9.2%. Sequenced: blood, either unsorted or a sorted T cell fraction (not recorded which). The receptor source for this set is a female donor with ankylosing spondylitis or in good health (not recorded which).

This clonotype was found many times. V is TRBV12-3 or TRBV12-4 and J is TRBJ2-4; D perhaps matches TRBD1 (5 bases). V was clipped by 5 bases and J by 0 bases, with 8 bases between them. The CDR3 sequence is 14 residues long. The CDR3 nucleotides read TGTGCCAGCAGTACCAGGGTAGCCAAAAACATTCAGTACTTC. Translated: CASSTRVAKNIQYF.

With regard to this clonotype: This likely comes from a read error, as the CDR3 has no conserved phenylalanine or tryptophan at its end. This chain connects TRBV20-1 to TRBJ2-1; no definite D call. Germline CDR1 and CDR2: DFQATT and SNEGSKA (reference sequence). The V end lost 3 bases, the J end lost 0 bases, and 9 bases lay between the germline ends. The CDR3 is made up of 14 amino acids. The CDR3 sequence: CSASSSSSYNEQFI. The CDR3 DNA is TGCAGTGCTAGTAGCAGTAGCTCCTACAATGAGCAGTTCATC.

The table lists this clonotype with a few counts. This chain links TRBV18 with TRBJ2-5; D gene uncertain. Looked up from germline, CDR1 is KGHSH and CDR2 is LQKENI. The CDR3 covers 15 residues. Trimming pared 4 bases from V and 1 base from J, leaving 13 bases between. The CDR3 bases are TGTGCCAGCTCACGGCTGCGGAGACCCCAAGAGACCCAGTACTTC. Amino acids: CASSRLRRPQETQYF.

This clonotype was detected ten times or more. This chain uses TRBV27 with TRBJ1-2; 7 positions agree with TRBD1. The CDR3 length is 15 residues. CDR1 is MNHEY and CDR2 is SMNVEV in the germline V gene (reference sequence). Losses at the gene ends were 2 bases for V and 1 base for J; bases not matched to a gene: 4. The CDR3 reads CASSLTGQNNYGYTF. DNA of the CDR3: TGTGCCAGCAGTTTAACGGGACAGAATAACTATGGCTACACCTTC.

In DNA form, the CDR3 reads TGTGCCAGCAGCCTCCCGGGAACCCCATCGGAGACCCAGTACTTC. Amino acid sequence: CASSLPGTPSETQYF. The chain combines TRBV12-3 or TRBV12-4 with TRBJ2-5, with D perhaps matching TRBD2 (5 bases). This CDR3 region has 15 residues. Trimming removed 6 bases from V and 5 bases from J, with 19 bases in between.

This chain joins TRBV5-1 and TRBJ2-2, with D possibly called TRBD1 or TRBD2 (5 bases each). Germline values: CDR1 SGHRS, CDR2 YFSETQ. The V end lost 4 bases, the J end lost 2 bases, and 12 bases lay between the germline ends. The CDR3 extends over 15 amino acids. The CDR3 coding sequence is TGCGCCAGCAGCCACCGGGACCACAACACCGGGGAGCTGTTTTTT. Its protein product is CASSHRDHNTGELFF.

A few counts support this clonotype. The chain has TRBV29-1 and TRBJ2-3; 8 nucleotides agree with TRBD1. The trim removed 6 bases at V and 3 bases at J, leaving 17 bases unmatched. CDR1 is SQVTM, CDR2 ANQGSEA, per germline. This CDR3 is built from 17 residues. CDR3 in amino acids: CSVDTPTTGVGTDTQYF. For the CDR3, the DNA is TGCAGCGTAGACACACCGACGACAGGGGTGGGTACAGATACGCAGTATTTT.

Comment on this clonotype: This clone may be a read error of a much larger clone one base away. V and J are TRBV20-1 and TRBJ2-7, with unresolved D. Germline V gene data show CDR1 as DFQATT and CDR2 as SNEGSKA (reference sequence). CDR3 length: 13 amino acids. The CDR3 DNA is TGCGGTGCTAGAACACAGCGTACCTACGAGCAGTACTTC. Amino acid sequence: CGARTQRTYEQYF.

The V call is TRBV7-6, the J call TRBJ2-1; TRBD1 aligns across 8 bases. Germline trimming cut 5 bases from V and 7 bases from J; bases unmatched to any gene: 7. Germline V CDR1 and CDR2: SGHVS, FNYEAQ. The CDR3 is 14 amino acids. The CDR3 nucleotides read TGTGCCAGCAGCCATCGACAGGGGCATAATGAGCAGTTCTTC. Amino acid sequence: CASSHRQGHNEQFF. The full variable domain, completed using reference TRBV7-6 and TRBJ2-1, is GAGVSQSPRYKVTKRGQDVALRCDPISGHVSLYWYRQALGQGPEFLTYFNYEAQQDKSGLPNDRFSAERPEGSISTLTIQRTEQRDSAMYRCASSHRQGHNEQFFGPGTRLTVL.

On this clonotype: It may be a read error: a sequence one base away is much more abundant. The chain is built from TRBV7-6 and TRBJ2-7; no reliable D call. The V end lost 1 base, the J end lost 5 bases, and 6 bases lay between the germline ends. Germline V gene sequence: CDR1 SGHVS, CDR2 FNYEAQ. CDR3 length: 12 residues. CDR3 residues: CASSLGSNEQYF. CDR3 coding DNA: TGTGCCAGCAGCTTAGGGTCCAACGAGCAGTACTTC. The whole variable domain, remainder taken from reference TRBV7-6 and TRBJ2-7, is GAGVSQSPRYKVTKRGQDVALRCDPISGHVSLYWYRQALGQGPEFLTYFNYEAQQDKSGLPNDRFSAERPEGSISTLTIQRTEQRDSAMYRCASSLGSNEQYFGPGTRLTVT.

The J gene is TRBJ2-1, the V gene TRBV11-1; D possibly corresponds to TRBD1 (6 bases). V lost 5 bases to trimming and J lost 0 bases, with 20 bases between them. From germline, CDR1 is SGHAT and CDR2 FQDESV (reference sequence). The CDR3 length is 18 residues. CDR3 in amino acids: CASSIPKGTQSSYNEQFF. The CDR3 DNA reads as TGTGCCAGCAGCATTCCTAAGGGGACACAGAGCTCCTACAATGAGCAGTTCTTC.

V and J are TRBV5-1 and TRBJ2-3; 8 bases line up with TRBD1. V was clipped by 7 bases and J by 4 bases; unmatched bases: 8. The length of the CDR3 is 14 residues. Germline V gene lookup returns CDR1 SGHRS and CDR2 YFSETQ. Written as DNA, the CDR3 is TGCGCCAGCGGCACGACAGGGGCTTCAGATACGCAGTATTTT. Its protein is CASGTTGASDTQYF.

This clonotype was seen many times. The rearrangement links TRBV20-1 to TRBJ1-2; no definite D call. This CDR3 is 11 amino acids long. Germline CDR1 reads DFQATT; CDR2 reads SNEGSKA (reference sequence). Trimming stripped 6 bases from V and 10 bases from J, with 15 bases between. The CDR3 DNA is TGCAGTGCCTATGTAGCAGCCTACTACACCTTC. This translates into CSAYVAAYYTF.

In its sample, this clonotype was seen a few times. The J gene is TRBJ2-2, the V gene TRBV27, with 9 bases aligning to TRBD1. J was trimmed by 5 bases and V by 6 bases; bases with no gene match: 10. The germline CDR1 and CDR2 sequences are MNHEY and SMNVEV (reference sequence). This CDR3 has 16 residues. The CDR3 loop is CASRAGQGLWTGELFF. Here the CDR3 DNA reads TGTGCCAGCAGAGCCGGACAGGGGTTATGGACCGGGGAGCTGTTTTTT.

The V and J genes are TRBV24-1 and TRBJ2-3; D perhaps matches TRBD2 (5 bases). This CDR3 spans 15 amino acids. V was cut by 5 bases and J by 1 base, with 12 bases left in between. CDR1 is KGHDR, CDR2 SFDVKD, per germline. The CDR3 DNA follows: TGTGCCACCAGTGCCCGGGTCGGGGGCACAGATACGCAGTATTTT. Amino acid sequence: CATSARVGGTDTQYF.

This sequence joins TRBV15 and TRBJ2-7; the match to TRBD1 covers 7 bases. The V gene's germline CDR1 is LNHNV and CDR2 YYDKDF (reference sequence). Trimming removed 2 bases from V and 4 bases from J; junction bases left unmatched: 8. The CDR3 loop spans 15 amino acids. The CDR3 region has the DNA TGTGCCACCAGCAGAAAGACAGGGATAGGGTACGAGCAGTACTTC. Protein: CATSRKTGIGYEQYF.

This clonotype was recorded many times. The rearrangement links TRBV7-9 to TRBJ1-1; D is ambiguous. There are 15 residues in the CDR3. Trimming pared 6 bases from V and 2 bases from J, leaving 16 bases between. The germline CDR1 and CDR2 sequences are SEHNR and FQNEAQ (reference sequence). The CDR3 reads CASRQVGRGNTEAFF. CDR3 coding DNA: TGTGCCAGCAGGCAAGTAGGACGGGGAAACACTGAAGCTTTCTTT. Complete variable domain (other parts from reference TRBV7-9 and TRBJ1-1): DTGVSQNPRHKITKRGQNVTFRCDPISEHNRLYWYRQTLGQGPEFLTYFQNEAQLEKSRLLSDRFSAERPKGSFSTLEIQRTEQGDSAMYLCASRQVGRGNTEAFFGQGTRLTVV.

This clonotype showed up many times. The J gene is TRBJ2-7, the V gene TRBV6-2 or TRBV6-3, with D unresolved. Germline V lookup: CDR1 MNHEY, CDR2 SVGEGT. Deletions cut 7 bases from V and 4 bases from J, with 20 bases between. CDR3 length: 15 amino acids. CDR3 region: CASTLGALGRYEQYF. As DNA, the CDR3 is TGTGCCAGCACCCTAGGAGCCCTCGGACGGTACGAGCAGTACTTC.

This clonotype came up many times. The rearrangement links TRBV20-1 to TRBJ1-2; D ambiguous. CDR1 is DFQATT and CDR2 is SNEGSKA in the germline V gene (reference sequence). Trimming pared 1 base from V and 8 bases from J, leaving 17 bases between. The CDR3 has 14 residues. CDR3 DNA: TGCAGTGCTAGAGTCGAGGTTGCAGGAGGGGGCTACACCTTC. It translates to CSARVEVAGGGYTF.

At least ten counts were recorded for this clonotype. V and J are TRBV21-1 and TRBJ1-2; the table assigns TRBD1, which was not confirmed against the DNA. TRBV21-1 represents a pseudogene. The CDR3 is 15 residues long. This CDR3 is CASSFRDRVDYGYTF. In DNA form, the CDR3 reads TGTGCCAGCAGCTTCAGGGACAGGGTAGACTATGGCTACACCTTC.

Ten or more counts support this clonotype. The J gene is TRBJ2-7, the V gene TRBV20-1; 11 bases align to TRBD2. Germline loops: CDR1 DFQATT, CDR2 SNEGSKA (reference sequence). V shed 6 bases and J 12 bases; nucleotides not matched to a gene: 13. The CDR3 length is 13 residues. The DNA for the CDR3 is TGCAGTGCCCCCGCCCCTCTAGCGGGGGGTCTGTACTTC. Translating it yields CSAPAPLAGGLYF.

This clonotype was recorded many times. The chain links TRBV20-1 to TRBJ1-1; D is perhaps TRBD1 (5 bases). Trimming pared 3 bases from V and 0 bases from J, leaving 17 bases between. Germline CDR1 and CDR2: DFQATT and SNEGSKA (reference sequence). This CDR3 comprises 16 residues. The CDR3 loop is CSAREPGSFLNTEAFF. The DNA of the CDR3 is TGCAGTGCTAGGGAGCCAGGGTCTTTCTTGAACACTGAAGCTTTCTTT.

This clonotype appeared many times. The gene calls are TRBV6-1 and TRBJ2-7; 14 nucleotides line up with TRBD2. Trimming at V came to 5 bases and at J to 7 bases, leaving 7 bases not matched to a gene. The V gene's germline CDR1 is MNHNS and CDR2 SASEGT. This CDR3 has 15 amino acids. The CDR3: CASSPGTSGRWEQYF. In nucleotides, the CDR3 is TGTGCCAGCAGTCCCGGGACTAGCGGGAGATGGGAGCAGTACTTC.

This clonotype was seen repeatedly, ten times or more. J is TRBJ2-7 and V is TRBV7-8; 7 nucleotides align to TRBD1. Germline V gene sequence: CDR1 SGHVS, CDR2 FQNEAQ. Unmatched junction bases numbered 3, after V lost 4 bases and J lost 3 bases. CDR3 length equals 13 residues. For the CDR3, the DNA is TGTGCCAGCAGCTCACAGGGGATCTACGAGCAGTACTTC. Translated, it gives CASSSQGIYEQYF.

In its sample, this clonotype was seen many times. V is TRBV7-9 and J is TRBJ2-5; D ambiguous. Trimming removed 5 bases from V and 0 bases from J, with 13 bases in between. CDR1 and CDR2 (germline): SEHNR, FQNEAQ (reference sequence). The CDR3 consists of 15 residues. CDR3 region: CASSRAFDHQETQYF. For the CDR3, the DNA is TGTGCCAGCAGCCGAGCCTTTGACCACCAAGAGACCCAGTACTTC. Drawing the rest from reference TRBV7-9 and TRBJ2-5, the complete variable domain is DTGVSQNPRHKITKRGQNVTFRCDPISEHNRLYWYRQTLGQGPEFLTYFQNEAQLEKSRLLSDRFSAERPKGSFSTLEIQRTEQGDSAMYLCASSRAFDHQETQYFGPGTRLLVL.

This clonotype came up a few times. The conserved closing phenylalanine or tryptophan is absent in this CDR3, likely reflecting a read error. No DNA is shown, since the ends of the CDR3 on it are uncertain; the CDR3 is the one TCRdb lists. The V and J genes are TRBV5-8 and TRBJ2-3; the table's D call TRBD2 went unverified against the DNA. Per the germline V gene, CDR1 is SGHTS and CDR2 is YDEGEE. The CDR3 has 12 amino acids, counting both end residues. The CDR3 spells CASSRGAGPGLS.

This clonotype appeared a single time. A read error may be the cause here, since a much bigger clone is one base away. This sequence joins TRBV12-3 or TRBV12-4 and TRBJ1-1; D might be TRBD1 (6 bases). Between the trimmed V and J ends, which lost 3 bases and 0 bases, there was a span of 11 bases. This CDR3 region has 15 residues. CDR3 protein: CASSLRGTLNTEAFF. CDR3 coding DNA: TGTGCCAGCAGTTTGAGGGGGACACTGAACACTGAAGCTTTCTTT.

Comment on this clonotype: This may be a read error: a much more frequent sequence differs by one nucleotide. The chain carries TRBV6-4 and TRBJ2-2; 10 bases are a match to TRBD2. Germline CDR1 is MRHNA and CDR2 is SNTAGT. This CDR3 is built from 18 residues. In nucleotides, the CDR3 is TGTACCAGCAGCTCCCTGACTAGCGGGCCTGCGAACACCGGGGAGCTGTTTTTT. Translation gives CTSSSLTSGPANTGELFF.

This clonotype occurred a few times. The V call is TRBV7-8, the J call TRBJ2-1, with a tentative D call TRBD1 (5 bases). Looked up from germline, CDR1 is SGHVS and CDR2 is FQNEAQ. There are 12 residues in the CDR3. V was shortened by 10 bases and J by 4 bases, with 11 bases between the two germline ends. CDR3 nucleotides: TGTGCCAACAAGACAGTATACAATGAGCAGTTCTTC. It specifies CANKTVYNEQFF.